The rows below give T cell receptor beta chains drawn from one sample of a study of cytomegalovirus exposure and HLA in healthy donors. Using immunoSEQ multiplex PCR, the repertoire was profiled, and TCRdb retains in-frame clones only, with some absent. The sample includes around 120,000 clones, about 70% of them seen just once. The specimen was PBMCs. The receptors come from a man aged 45 to 65 in good health and CMV-seropositive. Each CDR3 is given with its conserved first and last residue. Fields, in order: clone size, V gene, D gene, CDR3 protein. D genes are given only for firm matches. Where a row states a size, it is once, few, many or the class of an expanded clone; other rows omit it.

clone_size: NA
v_call: TRBV18
d_call: TRBD1
cdr3_aa: CASSRTGGGNQPQHF

clone_size: NA
v_call: TRBV11-2
d_call: NA
cdr3_aa: CASSSPANYGYTF

clone_size: NA
v_call: TRBV28
d_call: NA
cdr3_aa: CASGGADTTETQYF

clone_size: few
v_call: TRBV2
d_call: NA
cdr3_aa: CAARGPSSYNEQFF

clone_size: NA
v_call: TRBV7-8
d_call: NA
cdr3_aa: CASSLTGIEAFF

clone_size: NA
v_call: TRBV29-1
d_call: NA
cdr3_aa: CSVEPGDTQYF

clone_size: NA
v_call: TRBV10-3
d_call: NA
cdr3_aa: CAISESSGNQPQHF

clone_size: NA
v_call: TRBV5-1
d_call: TRBD2
cdr3_aa: CASSFTPGLAAYNEQFF

clone_size: NA
v_call: TRBV5-1
d_call: TRBD1
cdr3_aa: CASSSKGSGTAYEQYF

clone_size: NA
v_call: TRBV19
d_call: TRBD1
cdr3_aa: CASTTLGQGGTEAFF

clone_size: NA
v_call: TRBV5-4
d_call: TRBD2
cdr3_aa: CASSSRSGTSYNTGELFF

clone_size: many
v_call: TRBV7-2
d_call: NA
cdr3_aa: CASSPAAWSTDTQYF